These T cell receptor beta chains were read from a single sample in a study of T cell changes during pregnancy in multiple sclerosis. This table comes from immunoSEQ multiplex PCR, and its TCRdb copy is limited to in-frame clones, with some not included. The sample shows 28,000 or so clones, roughly 90% of them seen only once. This material consisted of CD8+ T cells from peripheral blood mononuclear cells, taken in the second trimester of pregnancy. These receptors were collected from a female donor with multiple sclerosis, enrolled in a pregnancy study. The conserved cysteine and the conserved F or W are not part of the CDR3 here. The D gene is left open where the match is weak.

cdr3_aa: ASSREDRDSYGYT
d_call: TRBD1
v_call: TRBV4-1

cdr3_aa: ASSLEVGLNTIY
d_call: .
v_call: TRBV7-6

cdr3_aa: ASSPTGTPGYGYT
d_call: .
v_call: TRBV10-2

cdr3_aa: ASSTSGYSNQPQH
d_call: .
v_call: TRBV19

cdr3_aa: ATSRVGGGQGYYEQY
d_call: TRBD1
v_call: TRBV15

cdr3_aa: ASSPWGTAGITEAF
d_call: .
v_call: TRBV9

cdr3_aa: ASTQGGGNQPQH
d_call: .
v_call: TRBV6-1

cdr3_aa: ASSQTLAGGYYEQY
d_call: TRBD2
v_call: TRBV4-3

cdr3_aa: ASYPGEGDNQPQH
d_call: .
v_call: TRBV28

cdr3_aa: ASSVGGQNNEQF
d_call: .
v_call: TRBV9

cdr3_aa: ASSSGLAGGTGELF
d_call: TRBD2
v_call: TRBV7-9

cdr3_aa: ASKDGAGGADEQY
d_call: TRBD1
v_call: TRBV2

cdr3_aa: ASSEGGRGTEAF
d_call: .
v_call: TRBV6-4

cdr3_aa: ASSSLQGRYTEAF
d_call: TRBD1
v_call: TRBV6-5

cdr3_aa: ASSQIIAGGPGTDTQY
d_call: TRBD2
v_call: TRBV4-3

cdr3_aa: ASRLGLGPYNEQF
d_call: .
v_call: TRBV27

cdr3_aa: ASSLAGEYYGYT
d_call: .
v_call: TRBV5-4

cdr3_aa: ASSNRGCYNSPLH
d_call: .
v_call: TRBV21-1

cdr3_aa: ASVEAGGLNEQF
d_call: TRBD2
v_call: TRBV28

cdr3_aa: ASSLIGGGDTQY
d_call: .
v_call: TRBV7-2

cdr3_aa: ASSLTSSLNYGYT
d_call: .
v_call: TRBV5-4

cdr3_aa: ASSQKAGQHNEKLF
d_call: TRBD1
v_call: TRBV18

cdr3_aa: ASTHAGARTPGEAF
d_call: .
v_call: TRBV2

cdr3_aa: ASSERWAGGAVGELF
d_call: TRBD1
v_call: TRBV25-1

cdr3_aa: ASSLRGSFTDTQY
d_call: .
v_call: TRBV5-1

cdr3_aa: ASSYSTGWETQY
d_call: .
v_call: TRBV6-5

cdr3_aa: ASSFLGQGTHQPQH
d_call: TRBD1
v_call: TRBV7-8

cdr3_aa: ASSLVPGGEQY
d_call: .
v_call: TRBV11-2

cdr3_aa: ASSDDSGTNGYT
d_call: .
v_call: TRBV2

cdr3_aa: AGQAGYGYT
d_call: TRBD1
v_call: TRBV30

cdr3_aa: ASSRGGRDQETQY
d_call: .
v_call: TRBV4-2

cdr3_aa: ASSYSSRDYGYT
d_call: .
v_call: TRBV6-5

cdr3_aa: ASSLEGTLPADEQF
d_call: .
v_call: TRBV5-1

cdr3_aa: ASSEGGPSRGAGELF
d_call: .
v_call: TRBV2

cdr3_aa: ASSLRGGHNSPLH
d_call: .
v_call: TRBV7-8

cdr3_aa: ASSMEGLASLNTGELF
d_call: TRBD2
v_call: TRBV19

cdr3_aa: ASSYRTGYGYT
d_call: .
v_call: TRBV6-6

cdr3_aa: ASSPLATSYNEQF
d_call: .
v_call: TRBV4-1

cdr3_aa: AITPRASGVFIRTGELF
d_call: TRBD2
v_call: TRBV10-3

cdr3_aa: ASSPSERGYNEQF
d_call: TRBD2
v_call: TRBV5-6

cdr3_aa: ASRGTGVDTQY
d_call: .
v_call: TRBV5-1